These 23 T cell receptor beta chains originate from one sample sequenced in a study of CD8 T cells in Susac syndrome. The RNA, roughly 0.5 to 1 ug, was put through reverse transcription using random hexamers. MiXCR, run by TCRdb on the immunoSEQ multiplex PCR reads, gives a single entry per CDR3 protein. The sample records 200,000 to 250,000 distinct CDR3 sequences, 93% being singletons. Specimen: CD4+ T cells from PBMCs. The receptors derive from a human donor with multiple sclerosis.

The chain employs TRBV19 and TRBJ2-7; 8 nucleotides align to TRBD2. Germline CDR1 LNHDA, CDR2 SQIVND (reference sequence). CDR3 length: 13 amino acids. The V and J ends lost 10 bases and 6 bases, in that order; junction bases with no gene match: 11. Here the CDR3 reads CATPTRTSTEQYV. Written as DNA, the CDR3 is TGTGCCACCCCGACCAGGACTAGCACCGAGCAGTACGTC.

J is TRBJ2-3 and V is TRBV9; TRBD1 matches 7 bases. CDR3 length equals 16 residues. V shed 0 bases, J shed 3 bases, and the junction held 7 bases outside the gene matches. Germline assignment: CDR1 SGDLS and CDR2 YYNGEE. The CDR3, as DNA: TGTGCCAGCAGCGTAGTTCGGACAGGCCAAACAGATACGCAGTATTTT. Protein sequence: CASSVVRTGQTDTQYF. Full variable domain (rest looked up from reference TRBV9 and TRBJ2-3): DSGVTQTPKHLITATGQRVTLRCSPRSGDLSVYWYQQSLDQGLQFLIQYYNGEERAKGNILERFSAQQFPDLHSELNLSSLELGDSALYFCASSVVRTGQTDTQYFGPGTRLTVL.

In regard to this clonotype: Mismatch with germline at one junction end may stem from a read error. The chain employs TRBV7-7 and TRBJ2-1, with a possible D match to TRBD2 (5 bases). CDR3 length equals 16 residues. CDR1 and CDR2 (germline): SSHAT, FNYEAQ (reference sequence). This CDR3 is CASSLASSGPYNEQFF. Written as DNA, the CDR3 is TGTGCTAGCAGCCTCGCCTCAAGCGGACCTTACAATGAGCAGTTCTTC.

V usage is TRBV11-2 and J usage is TRBJ2-5; D is undetermined. Trimming pared 1 base from V and 7 bases from J, leaving 10 bases between. This CDR3 has 13 amino acids. Per the germline V gene, CDR1 is SGHAT and CDR2 is FQNNGV. The CDR3 is CASSLGLEGTQYF. In DNA form, the CDR3 reads TGTGCCAGCAGCTTAGGCCTGGAAGGGACCCAGTACTTC.

Turning to this clonotype: The junction departs from the called germline gene at one end, perhaps through a read error. The chain carries TRBV6-1 and TRBJ2-1; a possible D gene is TRBD2 (6 bases). The germline CDR1 and CDR2 sequences are MNHNS and SASEGT. The CDR3 has 15 residues. CDR3 nucleotide sequence: TGTGCCAGCAGTCAAGCGACTGCGGGAAACAATGAGCAGTTCTTC. Its translation is CASSQATAGNNEQFF.

V and J are TRBV6-2 or TRBV6-3 and TRBJ2-5, with 11 bases fitting TRBD2. V gave up 6 bases and J gave up 2 bases; unmatched junction bases: 5. There are 15 residues in the CDR3. Per the germline V gene, CDR1 is MNHEY and CDR2 is SVGEGT. This CDR3 is CASRASGGSQETQYF. In nucleotides, the CDR3 is TGTGCCAGCAGGGCTAGCGGGGGGTCTCAAGAGACCCAGTACTTC.

This sequence joins TRBV30 and TRBJ1-3; TRBD1 matches at 9 bases. The CDR3 runs 14 residues. Trimming at V came to 5 bases and at J to 0 bases, leaving 2 bases not matched to a gene. CDR1 and CDR2 (germline): GTSNPN, SVGIG (reference sequence). This CDR3 reads CAWDRGYSGNTIYF. The CDR3 nucleotides are TGTGCCTGGGACAGGGGGTACTCTGGAAACACCATATATTTT.

The V gene is TRBV13, the J gene TRBJ2-1; D unresolved. Germline values: CDR1 PRHDT, CDR2 FYEKMQ (reference sequence). V was clipped by 0 bases and J by 5 bases, with 8 bases between them. The CDR3 totals 14 residues. The CDR3 loop is CASSLGFRDNEQFF. The DNA of the CDR3 is TGTGCCAGCAGCTTAGGTTTCCGCGACAATGAGCAGTTCTTC.

The chain carries TRBV25-1 and TRBJ1-5, with TRBD1 identical over 8 bases. Trimming cost V 4 bases and J 3 bases; bases outside gene matches: 8. This CDR3 has 16 residues. CDR1 and CDR2 from the germline V gene are MGHDK and SYGVNS. The CDR3 reads CASSGRTGNNNQPQHF. CDR3 sequence (DNA): TGTGCCAGCAGTGGGCGGACAGGGAATAACAATCAGCCCCAGCATTTT.

The rearrangement links TRBV20-1 to TRBJ2-1; 8 bases are shared with TRBD1. There are 12 residues in the CDR3. From germline, CDR1 is DFQATT and CDR2 SNEGSKA (reference sequence). The CDR3 loop is CARTGFLNEQFF. DNA of the CDR3: TGCGCGAGGACAGGGTTTCTTAATGAGCAGTTCTTC.

The rearrangement joins TRBV7-9 to TRBJ2-7; 9 positions agree with TRBD1. In germline, CDR1 is SEHNR, CDR2 FQNEAQ (reference sequence). CDR3 size: 15 residues. Trimming took 1 base from V and 5 from J; bases not matched to a gene: 6. CDR3 bases: TGTGCCAGCAGCTTAGTGATACAGGGGGCCGACGAGCAGTACTTC. The encoded protein is CASSLVIQGADEQYF.

The rearrangement links TRBV29-1 to TRBJ1-1; 9 bases are a match to TRBD1. The CDR3 extends over 12 amino acids. Trimming cost V 7 bases and J 4 bases; bases outside gene matches: 4. Germline-derived CDR1 and CDR2 are SQVTM and ANQGSEA. The CDR3 loop is CSASDRGTEAFF. CDR3 sequence (DNA): TGCAGCGCCTCGGACAGGGGCACTGAAGCTTTCTTT. Filled out from reference TRBV29-1 and TRBJ1-1, the complete variable domain reads SAVISQKPSRDICQRGTSLTIQCQVDSQVTMMFWYRQQPGQSLTLIATANQGSEATYESGFVIDKFPISRPNLTFSTLTVSNMSPEDSSIYLCSASDRGTEAFFGQGTRLTVV.

The rearrangement joins TRBV20-1 to TRBJ1-1; D might be TRBD1 (5 bases). CDR3 length equals 13 residues. CDR1 and CDR2 from the germline V gene are DFQATT and SNEGSKA (reference sequence). The germline V and J ends were trimmed by 1 base and 3 bases, with 9 bases remaining between them. The CDR3 DNA reads as TGCAGTGCTAGAGTGGGGGTAGACACTGAAGCTTTCTTT. It codes for CSARVGVDTEAFF.

Worth noting for this clonotype: One end of the junction varies from germline; a read error may be responsible. V gene TRBV29-1 combines with J gene TRBJ2-1, with a possible D match to TRBD1 (5 bases). The CDR3 sequence is 14 residues long. Looked up from germline, CDR1 is SQVTM and CDR2 is ANQGSEA. CDR3 in amino acids: CSVEGAPSYNEQFF. The CDR3 DNA is TGCAGCGTCGAAGGGGCTCCCTCCTACAATGAGCAGTTCTTC.

The chain combines TRBV29-1 with TRBJ2-3; the match to TRBD2 covers 11 bases. CDR1 and CDR2 from the germline V gene are SQVTM and ANQGSEA. Losses at the gene ends were 5 bases for V and 2 bases for J; bases not matched to a gene: 6. The CDR3 has 15 residues. DNA of the CDR3: TGCAGCGTTATGACTAGCGGGACGCTCACAGATACGCAGTATTTT. This sequence encodes CSVMTSGTLTDTQYF.

This chain uses TRBV7-9 with TRBJ2-3; D is tentatively TRBD1 or TRBD2 (5 bases each). CDR1 and CDR2 from the germline V gene are SEHNR and FQNEAQ (reference sequence). The CDR3 is 15 amino acids. V gave up 1 base and J gave up 6 bases, with 14 bases separating them. The CDR3 bases are TGTGCCAGCAGCTTAGGGGGGAGTGCGGTGGATACGCAGTATTTT. Translation: CASSLGGSAVDTQYF.

This clonotype was observed a single time. V usage is TRBV4-1 and J usage is TRBJ1-5; tentatively, D is TRBD1 (6 bases). Germline V CDR1 and CDR2: MGHRA, YSYEKL. V was cut by 3 bases and J by 9 bases, with 9 bases left in between. The CDR3 totals 12 residues. CDR3 region: CASSQTGGPQHF. CDR3 sequence (DNA): TGCGCCAGCAGCCAGACAGGTGGGCCCCAGCATTTT.

This chain uses TRBV4-2 with TRBJ1-2; D not resolved. The V gene lost 4 bases and the J gene lost 6 bases, with 9 bases spanning the gap. The CDR3 spans 12 residues. CDR1 LGHNA and CDR2 YNFKEQ come from the germline V gene. The DNA for the CDR3 is TGTGCCAGCAGCCTAAGGACGCATGGCTACACCTTC. Its translation: CASSLRTHGYTF.

The chain carries TRBV20-1 and TRBJ2-1, with TRBD2 matching 8 bases. The V segment lost 3 bases and the J segment 8 bases; nucleotides outside the gene matches: 3. Germline values: CDR1 DFQATT, CDR2 SNEGSKA (reference sequence). This CDR3 comprises 12 residues. The CDR3, as DNA: TGCAGTGCTAGCGGGGGGGTTTATGAGCAGTTCTTC. This codes for CSASGGVYEQFF.

The chain uses TRBV20-1 and TRBJ1-2, with TRBD1 identical over 7 bases. The CDR3 has 14 amino acids. Germline CDR1 DFQATT, CDR2 SNEGSKA (reference sequence). The J segment lost 7 bases and the V segment lost 1 base, leaving 9 bases of the junction unmatched. In nucleotides, the CDR3 is TGCAGTGCTAGAGGGGAGGGAGGGGGCCTTGGCTACACCTTC. Its protein product is CSARGEGGGLGYTF.

The rearrangement joins TRBV18 to TRBJ1-2; D is unclear. V lost 5 bases and J 8 bases, leaving 15 bases between the germline ends. This CDR3 comprises 13 residues. Germline values: CDR1 KGHSH, CDR2 LQKENI. In DNA, the CDR3 is TGTGCCAGCTCAGAAGATGGGGAGAGGGGCTACACCTTC. It translates to CASSEDGERGYTF.

The V gene is TRBV24-1, the J gene TRBJ2-1, with 12 nucleotides matching TRBD2. The germline gives CDR1 KGHDR, CDR2 SFDVKD. V gave up 5 bases and J gave up 2 bases; unmatched junction bases: 9. The CDR3 is made up of 18 amino acids. In DNA, the CDR3 is TGTGCCACCAGTGCTGGACTAGCGGGGACTCGGCCCTACAATGAGCAGTTCTTC. Translation: CATSAGLAGTRPYNEQFF.

This chain uses TRBV21-1 with TRBJ1-3; the tabulated D call, TRBD1, remains unverified against the DNA. TRBV21-1 is shown as a pseudogene. This CDR3 is built from 13 residues. CDR3 bases: TGTGCCAGCAGCCGCAGGGAGGGAAACACCATATATTTT. The encoded protein is CASSRREGNTIYF.